This T cell receptor beta chain was captured in a study of T cell responses to AZD1222 COVID-19 vaccine. Using immunoSEQ multiplex PCR, the repertoire was profiled, and TCRdb retains in-frame clones only, with some absent. The table includes 150,000 or so clones, about 88% detected once. V gave up 7 bases and J gave up 4 bases, with 8 bases separating them. This CDR3 contains 12 residues. Germline V CDR1 and CDR2: MNHEY, SVGAGI. As concerns this clone: The target antigen is unknown.

General study points: The study found vaccine-associated CD4 TCRs spanning spike, dominant at 160-218 and 743-854. It was only after the peak T cell response that any repertoires were sampled. Within unmutated variant regions lay the reported targets of nearly half of spike-specific TCRs. Mostly white British, mostly female donors; authors suggested clonal diversity may be underestimated.

The chain joins TRBV6-5 to TRBJ1-5, with D unresolved. The clonotype was recovered from an adult in good health. The sample here was peripheral blood, taken on day 0 of AZD1222 vaccination. The CDR3 nucleotides are TGTGCCAGCACCACCGGGAATCAGCCCCAGCATTTT. It codes for CASTTGNQPQHF.